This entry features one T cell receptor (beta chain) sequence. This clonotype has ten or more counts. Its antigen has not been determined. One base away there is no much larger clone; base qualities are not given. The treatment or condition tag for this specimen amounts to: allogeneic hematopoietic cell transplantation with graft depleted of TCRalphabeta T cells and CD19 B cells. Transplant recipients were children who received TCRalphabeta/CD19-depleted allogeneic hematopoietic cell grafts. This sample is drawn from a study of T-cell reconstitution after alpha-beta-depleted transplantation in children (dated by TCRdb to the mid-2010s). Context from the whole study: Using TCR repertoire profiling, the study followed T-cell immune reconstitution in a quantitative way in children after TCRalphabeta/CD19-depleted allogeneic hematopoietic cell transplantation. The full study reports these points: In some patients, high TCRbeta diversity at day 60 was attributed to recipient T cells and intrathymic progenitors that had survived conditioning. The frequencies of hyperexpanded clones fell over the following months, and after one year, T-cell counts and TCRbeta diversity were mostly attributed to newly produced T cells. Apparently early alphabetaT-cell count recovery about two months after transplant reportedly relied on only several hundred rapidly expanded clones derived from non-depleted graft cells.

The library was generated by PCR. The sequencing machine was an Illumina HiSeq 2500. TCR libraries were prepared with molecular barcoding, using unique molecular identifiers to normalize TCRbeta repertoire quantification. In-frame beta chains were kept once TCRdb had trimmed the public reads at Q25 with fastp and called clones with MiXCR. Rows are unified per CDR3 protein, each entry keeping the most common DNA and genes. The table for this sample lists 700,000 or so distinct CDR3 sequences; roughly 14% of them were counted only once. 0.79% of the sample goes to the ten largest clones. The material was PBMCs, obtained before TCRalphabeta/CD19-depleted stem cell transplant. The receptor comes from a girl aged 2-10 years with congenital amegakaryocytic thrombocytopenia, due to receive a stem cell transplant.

The bases are TGTGCCAGCAGCTGGTGGAACACCGGGGAGCTGTTTTTT. The resulting protein is CASSWWNTGELFF. The sequence is built from TRBV7-9 and TRBJ2-2; the D gene assignment is ambiguous. Trimming costs V 4 bases and J 1 base, and their ends lie 4 bases apart. Including the terminal cysteine and phenylalanine, the CDR3 comprises 13 residues. The retained sequence is limited to the CDR3, 39 bases, with the frame set at the first base. CDR1 is given as SEHNR and CDR2 as FQNEAQ, both from the germline V gene (reference sequence).